These 30 T cell receptor beta chains came from one sample sequenced in a study of PD-L1 blockade in urothelial cancer. Some clones are missing from TCRdb's copy, which holds only in-frame ones; the method was immunoSEQ multiplex PCR. Here the sample spans 65,000 to 85,000 clones, approximately 89% being singletons. The time point denotes: peripheral blood 6 weeks after treatment start. The sample consisted of PBMCs, taken around atezolizumab (anti-PD-L1) treatment. The receptors shown here come from a woman older than 75 with urothelial cancer.

V is TRBV7-2 and J is TRBJ2-1, with 8 bases aligning to TRBD2. After removal of 5 bases from V and 3 bases from J, the junction contained 9 bases not matched to a gene. Per germline, CDR1 SGHTA and CDR2 FQGNSA. CDR3 length: 16 amino acids. This CDR3 reads CASSPQGAGVYNEQFF. In DNA form, the CDR3 reads TGTGCCAGCAGCCCGCAAGGAGCGGGAGTCTACAATGAGCAGTTCTTC. The full variable domain, with the rest looked up from reference TRBV7-2 and TRBJ2-1, is GAGVSQSPSNKVTEKGKDVELRCDPISGHTALYWYRQSLGQGLEFLIYFQGNSAPDKSGLPSDRFSAERTGGSVSTLTIQRTQQEDSAVYLCASSPQGAGVYNEQFFGPGTRLTVL.

This clone came up a few times. The V call is TRBV29-1, the J call TRBJ1-1; D may be TRBD1 (5 bases). The V end lost 6 bases, the J end lost 4 bases, and 12 bases lay between the germline ends. The CDR3 is 12 residues long. In germline, CDR1 is SQVTM, CDR2 ANQGSEA. DNA for the CDR3: TGCAGCGTGGAAACAGGCTTCACTGAAGCTTTCTTT. Its translation: CSVETGFTEAFF.

The genes are TRBV5-4 and TRBJ2-7, with 10 bases fitting TRBD2. Germline trimming cut 4 bases from V and 0 bases from J; bases unmatched to any gene: 7. The CDR3 contains 16 residues. The germline V gene encodes CDR1 SGHNT and CDR2 YYREEE (reference sequence). This CDR3 reads CASSRPGLAISYEQYF. Written as DNA, the CDR3 is TGTGCCAGCAGCCGACCGGGACTAGCGATCTCCTACGAGCAGTACTTC.

The V gene is TRBV7-3, the J gene TRBJ1-1; possibly TRBD1 for D (5 bases). Trimming pared 2 bases from V and 4 bases from J, leaving 14 bases between. Germline CDR1 reads SGHTA; CDR2 reads FQGTGA. CDR3 length: 15 amino acids. CDR3 nucleotides: TGTGCCAGCAGCTTACAAGGGGTGGGAGGCACTGAAGCTTTCTTT. Protein product: CASSLQGVGGTEAFF.

The rearrangement uses TRBV2 and TRBJ1-4; maybe TRBD1 (6 bases). V was pared by 7 bases and J by 5 bases, with 14 bases between. The CDR3 sequence is 14 residues long. CDR1 is SNHLY, CDR2 FYNNEI, per germline. CDR3 DNA sequence: TGTGCCAGCAAAGAGGGGGGGATGAATGAAAAACTGTTTTTT. Translated, it gives CASKEGGMNEKLFF.

The chain is built from TRBV5-4 and TRBJ2-2, with D tentatively TRBD2 (5 bases). Germline values: CDR1 SGHNT, CDR2 YYREEE (reference sequence). The CDR3 runs to 15 residues. Trimming removed 6 bases from V and 2 bases from J, with 14 bases in between. For the CDR3, the DNA is TGTGCCAGCAACCCTAACGGGATTAACACCGGGGAGCTGTTTTTT. Its protein product is CASNPNGINTGELFF.

J is TRBJ2-3 and V is TRBV5-6, with 11 bases matching TRBD2. Unmatched junction bases numbered 6, after V lost 4 bases and J lost 2 bases. The germline CDR1 and CDR2 sequences are SGHDT and YYEEEE. CDR3 size: 16 residues. The CDR3, as DNA: TGTGCCAGCAGCCTCCCGGGACTAGCGGTCACAGATACGCAGTATTTT. Residues: CASSLPGLAVTDTQYF.

The rearrangement uses TRBV11-3 and TRBJ2-7, with 7 bases fitting TRBD1. Germline-derived CDR1 and CDR2 are SGHNT and YENEEA. V lost 2 bases, J lost 1 base, and 5 bases stayed unmatched. CDR3 length: 15 residues. Here the CDR3 DNA reads TGTGCCAGCAGCTTACGGACAGGCCCTTCCTACGAGCAGTACTTC. Translated, it gives CASSLRTGPSYEQYF.

The count of this clone is one. The chain employs TRBV9 and TRBJ2-2, with 9 bases aligning to TRBD2. This CDR3 comprises 18 residues. V lost 0 bases to trimming and J lost 3 bases; unmatched junction nucleotides: 9. In germline, CDR1 is SGDLS, CDR2 YYNGEE. CDR3 sequence (DNA): TGTGCCAGCAGCGTAGTAAGTAGGCTAGCGGGATACACCGGGGAGCTGTTTTTT. Its translation: CASSVVSRLAGYTGELFF. The complete variable domain, with remaining parts taken from reference TRBV9 and TRBJ2-2, reads DSGVTQTPKHLITATGQRVTLRCSPRSGDLSVYWYQQSLDQGLQFLIQYYNGEERAKGNILERFSAQQFPDLHSELNLSSLELGDSALYFCASSVVSRLAGYTGELFFGEGSRLTVL.

The rearrangement uses TRBV19 and TRBJ2-7; TRBD2 might be the D (7 bases). The CDR3 is made up of 15 amino acids. Trimming cost V 4 bases and J 1 base, with 14 bases left between them. The germline V gene encodes CDR1 LNHDA and CDR2 SQIVND (reference sequence). CDR3: CASSTLGGPSYEQYF. The CDR3 region has the DNA TGTGCCAGTAGTACCTTGGGGGGGCCGTCCTACGAGCAGTACTTC.

The gene calls are TRBV6-1 and TRBJ1-5; possibly TRBD1 for D (5 bases). Germline V lookup: CDR1 MNHNS, CDR2 SASEGT. The CDR3 contains 18 residues. Trimming took 2 bases from V and 6 from J, leaving 23 bases between them. The CDR3 region has the DNA TGTGCCAGCAGTGAAATAGAATTCCTCGGGACTTACAGTCAGCCCCAGCATTTT. It translates to CASSEIEFLGTYSQPQHF.

The chain uses TRBV28 and TRBJ1-1; a weak D match, TRBD1 (6 bases). Between the trimmed V and J ends, which lost 5 bases and 4 bases, there was a span of 20 bases. The germline V gene has CDR1 MDHEN and CDR2 SYDVKM. The length of the CDR3 is 16 residues. The DNA of the CDR3 is TGTGCCAGCAGTCAGCCCCCGGGGAGGGGGGCCACTGAAGCTTTCTTT. It codes for CASSQPPGRGATEAFF.

The V gene is TRBV28, the J gene TRBJ2-5, with TRBD2 matching 8 bases. The CDR3 sequence is 15 residues long. CDR1 is MDHEN, CDR2 SYDVKM, per germline. V was pared by 5 bases and J by 3 bases, with 8 bases of the junction left unmatched. The CDR3 sequence: CASSSSVAGKETQYF. The CDR3 nucleotides are TGTGCCAGCAGTAGCTCGGTAGCGGGAAAAGAGACCCAGTACTTC.

CDR3 sequence reads: CATSRRGPGGTTDTQYF. CDR3 DNA sequence: TGTGCCACCAGCAGAAGGGGACCGGGAGGAACCACAGATACGCAGTATTTT. V usage is TRBV15 and J usage is TRBJ2-3; 7 bases match TRBD2. Germline values: CDR1 LNHNV, CDR2 YYDKDF (reference sequence). Germline trimming cut 2 bases from V and 2 bases from J; bases unmatched to any gene: 10. The CDR3 is made up of 17 amino acids.

The rearrangement uses TRBV19 and TRBJ1-2; TRBD1 is a possible D gene (6 bases). The V and J ends lost 6 bases and 2 bases respectively, with 13 bases between them. The CDR3 is 14 amino acids. The germline V gene has CDR1 LNHDA and CDR2 SQIVND (reference sequence). DNA of the CDR3: TGTGCCAGTAGCGAGACAGGACCCAACTATGGCTACACCTTC. Protein sequence: CASSETGPNYGYTF.

This sequence joins TRBV19 and TRBJ2-4; D may be TRBD2 (7 bases). Trimming removed 3 bases at V and 9 bases at J, with 15 bases between. CDR1 and CDR2 (germline): LNHDA, SQIVND (reference sequence). The CDR3 runs 14 residues. CDR3 loop: CASSISQGGGIQYF. The CDR3 DNA sequence: TGTGCCAGTAGTATCTCACAGGGCGGGGGCATTCAGTACTTC.

The chain links TRBV5-4 to TRBJ2-7, with D perhaps TRBD2 (5 bases). CDR3 length: 14 amino acids. The germline V gene encodes CDR1 SGHNT and CDR2 YYREEE (reference sequence). The V end was cut by 0 bases, the J end by 3 bases, with 10 bases between. CDR3 bases: TGTGCCAGCAGCTTGGGGGTGAGGGACTACGAGCAGTACTTC. Protein: CASSLGVRDYEQYF.

The chain is built from TRBV7-8 and TRBJ2-5; 8 bases line up with TRBD1. Trimming cost V 5 bases and J 4 bases; bases outside gene matches: 6. The CDR3 length is 14 residues. Germline assignment: CDR1 SGHVS and CDR2 FQNEAQ. The DNA for the CDR3 is TGTGCCAGCAGCCCGAACAGGGGGAGAGAGACCCAGTACTTC. It translates to CASSPNRGRETQYF.

V usage is TRBV19 and J usage is TRBJ1-1, with 7 bases lining up with TRBD1. CDR1 LNHDA and CDR2 SQIVND come from the germline V gene (reference sequence). Germline trimming cut 7 bases from V and 3 bases from J; bases unmatched to any gene: 17. The CDR3 consists of 17 residues. CDR3: CASTSLRLQGIYTEAFF. For the CDR3, the DNA is TGTGCCAGTACATCGTTACGTTTACAGGGGATCTACACTGAAGCTTTCTTT.

This chain uses TRBV14 with TRBJ1-2, with TRBD1 identical over 8 bases. CDR3 length: 15 amino acids. Germline CDR1 reads SGHDN; CDR2 reads FVKESK. J gave up 4 bases and V 0 bases, and 4 bases lay outside the gene matches. This CDR3 reads CASSQEGGQVYGYTF. The DNA of the CDR3 is TGTGCCAGCAGCCAAGAGGGGGGACAGGTCTATGGCTACACCTTC.

The CDR3 here is CASRRETGGGTEAFF. In nucleotides, the CDR3 is TGTGCCAGCAGGCGAGAGACAGGGGGAGGCACTGAAGCTTTCTTT. J is TRBJ1-1 and V is TRBV6-5; TRBD1 agrees at 9 bases. Germline CDR1 and CDR2: MNHEY and SVGAGI. The CDR3 contains 15 residues. V lost 6 bases and J lost 4; bases outside the gene matches: 9.

The CDR3 reads CASSYPTGTRTNEQFF. In DNA, the CDR3 is TGTGCCAGCAGTTACCCTACCGGGACTAGAACAAATGAGCAGTTCTTC. The J gene is TRBJ2-1, the V gene TRBV6-6, with 8 bases lining up with TRBD2. V trimming: 2 bases; J trimming: 7 bases; junction bases outside the gene matches: 10. CDR1 and CDR2 from the germline V gene are MNHNY and SVGAGI (reference sequence). The CDR3 loop spans 16 amino acids.

The CDR3 bases are TGCGCCAGCAGGCAGGGACAGACTACTCCTGAAGCTTTCTTT. Encoded protein: CASRQGQTTPEAFF. The chain carries TRBV5-1 and TRBJ1-1; 7 bases are shared with TRBD1. Trimming took 5 bases from V and 6 from J; bases not matched to a gene: 10. CDR1 and CDR2 (germline): SGHRS, YFSETQ. The CDR3 has 14 residues.

The V call is TRBV18, the J call TRBJ2-6; 7 bases align to TRBD1. The V and J ends lost 1 base and 0 bases, in that order; junction bases with no gene match: 3. The CDR3 has 17 residues. Germline V lookup: CDR1 KGHSH, CDR2 LQKENI. The CDR3 here is CASSPQGQSSGANVLTF. CDR3 coding DNA: TGTGCCAGCTCACCACAGGGACAGAGCTCTGGGGCCAACGTCCTGACTTTC.

This clone was found once. This chain connects TRBV2 to TRBJ2-2, with 7 nucleotides matching TRBD2. The J segment lost 2 bases and the V segment lost 4 bases, leaving 7 bases of the junction unmatched. Germline V gene data show CDR1 as SNHLY and CDR2 as FYNNEI. The CDR3 sequence is 16 residues long. The CDR3 here is CASSVQGLKNTGELFF. The CDR3 nucleotides read TGTGCCAGCAGTGTTCAGGGACTAAAAAACACCGGGGAGCTGTTTTTT.

V usage is TRBV30 and J usage is TRBJ1-3; no firm D call. Trimming took 1 base from V and 0 from J, leaving 13 bases between them. CDR3 length equals 16 residues. Germline-derived CDR1 and CDR2 are GTSNPN and SVGIG (reference sequence). The CDR3 reads CAWSGEGTVSGNTIYF. The CDR3 DNA follows: TGTGCCTGGAGTGGGGAGGGCACCGTCTCTGGAAACACCATATATTTT.

In this sample, this clone turned up once. The chain has TRBV18 and TRBJ2-2; 9 positions match TRBD2. There are 18 residues in the CDR3. Germline CDR1 reads KGHSH; CDR2 reads LQKENI. V was clipped by 6 bases and J by 4 bases; unmatched bases: 15. CDR3 in DNA: TGTGCCAGCTCCCCTTCCGGCGGGAGGGCCGTGGTCACCGGGGAGCTGTTTTTT. This gives the protein CASSPSGGRAVVTGELFF. The entire variable domain, with the rest obtained from reference TRBV18 and TRBJ2-2, is as follows: NAGVMQNPRHLVRRRGQEARLRCSPMKGHSHVYWYRQLPEEGLKFMVYLQKENIIDESGMPKERFSAEFPKEGPSILRIQQVVRGDSAAYFCASSPSGGRAVVTGELFFGEGSRLTVL.

This clone was seen just once. This chain joins TRBV5-1 and TRBJ2-3; TRBD1 matches at 8 bases. V was clipped by 1 base and J by 6 bases; unmatched bases: 10. Germline CDR1 reads SGHRS; CDR2 reads YFSETQ. This CDR3 has 16 amino acids. In DNA, the CDR3 is TGCGCCAGCAGCTTGTCGATAGGACAGGGCGAGGATACGCAGTATTTT. It codes for CASSLSIGQGEDTQYF.

V gene TRBV25-1 combines with J gene TRBJ1-5; D is unresolved. V gave up 3 bases and J gave up 4 bases, with 4 bases separating them. The V gene's germline CDR1 is MGHDK and CDR2 SYGVNS. The CDR3 length is 12 residues. The DNA of the CDR3 is TGTGCCAGCAGTGACCTGAATCAGCCCCAGCATTTT. It codes for CASSDLNQPQHF.

The genes are TRBV7-8 and TRBJ2-1, with 7 bases identical to TRBD1. Losses at the gene ends were 4 bases for V and 3 bases for J; bases not matched to a gene: 6. Germline-derived CDR1 and CDR2 are SGHVS and FQNEAQ. CDR3 length equals 15 residues. The CDR3 sequence is CASSSGQGDYNEQFF. CDR3 in DNA: TGTGCCAGCAGCTCAGGGCAGGGGGACTACAATGAGCAGTTCTTC.